Each of the 27 T cell receptor beta chains below was sequenced from the same sample in a study of T cell repertoires in cytomegalovirus infection. TCRdb fed the reads into MiXCR, producing one record per CDR3 protein. The repertoire holds a few hundred thousand distinct CDR3 sequences, with 20% to 25% as singletons. The sample taken for sequencing was CD8+ T cells from PBMCs. These receptors came from a human donor in good health (CMV status not recorded). Some clones in this sample may be carry-over from other donors' samples.

The rearrangement links TRBV20-1 to TRBJ2-1; 9 bases are shared with TRBD1. The V segment lost 6 bases and the J segment 6 bases; nucleotides outside the gene matches: 9. Germline V gives CDR1 DFQATT, CDR2 SNEGSKA (reference sequence). This CDR3 has 14 residues. This CDR3 is CSALTGQGGNEQFF. CDR3 nucleotides: TGCAGTGCCCTCACGGGACAGGGAGGCAATGAGCAGTTCTTC.

The V gene is TRBV6-8, the J gene TRBJ2-3; D tentatively reads TRBD1 or TRBD2 (6 bases each). Germline V lookup: CDR1 MNHGY, CDR2 SAAAGT. This CDR3 comprises 13 residues. V lost 6 bases and J lost 4, with 11 bases in between. The CDR3 DNA reads as TGTGCCAGCAGCGTAGGGGGGCCAGATACGCAGTATTTT. It yields the protein CASSVGGPDTQYF.

This clonotype has a handful of counts. The chain is built from TRBV28 and TRBJ1-2; D unclear. V lost 4 bases, J lost 8 bases, and 14 bases lay in between. The CDR3 spans 13 residues. Per the germline V gene, CDR1 is MDHEN and CDR2 is SYDVKM. The DNA for the CDR3 is TGTGCCAGCAGTTCCCCCCCTGTGCGGGGCTACACCTTC. This gives the protein CASSSPPVRGYTF.

As concerns this clonotype: This may arise from a read error, as a much more abundant clone is one base away. The V call is TRBV7-2, the J call TRBJ1-2, with 11 bases fitting TRBD1. The CDR3 consists of 15 residues. Germline lookup yields CDR1 SGHTA and CDR2 FQGNSA. J was trimmed by 4 bases and V by 5 bases; bases with no gene match: 6. CDR3 sequence: CASSMSGTGGYGYTF. The CDR3 region has the DNA TGTGCCAGCAGCATGAGCGGGACAGGGGGCTATGGCTACACCTTC.

In its sample, this clonotype was seen a few times. The chain uses TRBV6-6 and TRBJ2-7; TRBD1 is a possible D gene (5 bases). The CDR3 spans 14 residues. V lost 0 bases, J lost 7 bases, and 13 bases lay in between. CDR1 and CDR2 from the germline V gene are MNHNY and SVGAGI (reference sequence). CDR3 DNA sequence: TGTGCCAGCAGTTACTCGATTGCAGGGCCGGAGCAGTACTTC. Translating gives CASSYSIAGPEQYF.

This clonotype was recorded many times. This chain's CDR3 is CASSLSGGEVYNEQFF. Written as DNA, the CDR3 is TGTGCCAGCAGCTTGAGCGGGGGGGAAGTATACAATGAGCAGTTCTTC. The chain joins TRBV7-3 to TRBJ2-1; 10 bases map to TRBD2. V shed 3 bases, J shed 4 bases, and the junction held 6 bases outside the gene matches. This CDR3 spans 16 amino acids. The germline CDR1 and CDR2 sequences are SGHTA and FQGTGA. Supplemented by reference TRBV7-3 and TRBJ2-1, the full variable domain reads GAGVSQTPSNKVTEKGKYVELRCDPISGHTALYWYRQSLGQGPEFLIYFQGTGAADDSGLPNDRFFAVRPEGSVSTLKIQRTERGDSAVYLCASSLSGGEVYNEQFFGPGTRLTVL.

The CDR3 protein is CASSLAWRGRGTEAFF. Written as DNA, the CDR3 is TGTGCCAGCAGCTTAGCGTGGAGGGGGCGAGGCACTGAAGCTTTCTTT. This sequence joins TRBV7-4 and TRBJ1-1, with 7 bases that match TRBD1. V gave up 0 bases and J gave up 4 bases; unmatched junction bases: 8. The CDR3 runs to 16 residues. The germline CDR1 and CDR2 sequences are SGHVT and SQSDAQ.

The chain recombines TRBV7-9 with TRBJ2-2; no clear D gene. The CDR3 extends over 14 amino acids. The germline gives CDR1 SEHNR, CDR2 FQNEAQ (reference sequence). V was trimmed by 5 bases and J by 1 base, leaving 8 bases between them. CDR3 region: CASSPDLNTGELFF. The DNA of the CDR3 is TGTGCCAGCAGCCCAGATCTGAACACCGGGGAGCTGTTTTTT. Combining the CDR3 with reference TRBV7-9 and TRBJ2-2 gives the whole variable domain DTGVSQNPRHKITKRGQNVTFRCDPISEHNRLYWYRQTLGQGPEFLTYFQNEAQLEKSRLLSDRFSAERPKGSFSTLEIQRTEQGDSAMYLCASSPDLNTGELFFGEGSRLTVL.

The V and J genes are TRBV6-4 and TRBJ2-7; D ambiguous. V lost 6 bases and J 5 bases, leaving 17 bases between the germline ends. CDR3 length: 14 residues. Germline CDR1 reads MRHNA; CDR2 reads SNTAGT. CDR3 loop: CASRILVAFHEQYF. The CDR3 bases are TGTGCCAGCAGGATACTCGTAGCATTCCACGAGCAGTACTTC.

This clonotype was seen many times. The chain uses TRBV12-3 or TRBV12-4 and TRBJ2-3; maybe TRBD1 (6 bases). This CDR3 comprises 16 residues. With 4 bases removed from V and 2 bases from J, the gap between germline ends came to 16 bases. The CDR3 DNA reads TGTGCCAGCAGTTCCCATGGGGCAGGGGACACAGATACGCAGTATTTT. This translates into CASSSHGAGDTDTQYF.

CDR3 amino acids: CSARVRGANPEAFF. CDR3 sequence (DNA): TGCAGTGCTAGAGTGAGGGGCGCCAACCCTGAAGCTTTCTTT. The chain joins TRBV20-1 to TRBJ1-1; perhaps TRBD1 as D (5 bases). V lost 1 base to trimming and J lost 6 bases, with 15 bases between them. The CDR3 sequence is 14 residues long. Germline V gives CDR1 DFQATT, CDR2 SNEGSKA (reference sequence).

The chain couples TRBV5-6 to TRBJ2-5; either TRBD1 or TRBD2 may fit D (6 bases each). Germline values: CDR1 SGHDT, CDR2 YYEEEE. The CDR3 has 14 amino acids. The CDR3 sequence: CAWKGGPWGETQYF. In nucleotides, the CDR3 is TGTGCTTGGAAAGGGGGGCCCTGGGGGGAGACCCAGTACTTC.

The chain joins TRBV20-1 to TRBJ2-1, with a weak D call TRBD1 (6 bases). Germline CDR1 and CDR2: DFQATT and SNEGSKA (reference sequence). The CDR3 extends over 12 amino acids. The V and J ends lost 1 base and 9 bases respectively, with 10 bases between them. As DNA, the CDR3 is TGCAGTGCTAGAGGACAGGAGGTTGAGCAGTTCTTC. This encodes CSARGQEVEQFF.

In this sample, this clonotype turned up many times. This sequence joins TRBV7-9 and TRBJ1-4; unclear D gene. This CDR3 comprises 14 residues. Germline V gene lookup returns CDR1 SEHNR and CDR2 FQNEAQ (reference sequence). Trimming removed 5 bases from V and 3 bases from J, with 10 bases in between. The chain's CDR3 is CASSTWEANEKLFF. CDR3 sequence (DNA): TGTGCCAGCAGCACGTGGGAGGCTAATGAAAAACTGTTTTTT.

This clonotype was counted at least ten times. V and J are TRBV7-2 and TRBJ2-5; TRBD1 might be the D (6 bases). CDR1 and CDR2 (germline): SGHTA, FQGNSA. There are 14 residues in the CDR3. Trimming pared 6 bases from V and 1 base from J, leaving 12 bases between. The CDR3 nucleotides are TGTGCCAGCAGGATCCGGACAGCCCAAGAGACCCAGTACTTC. Amino acids: CASRIRTAQETQYF.

This clonotype was counted at least ten times. The chain combines TRBV28 with TRBJ2-1; maybe TRBD2 (5 bases). Germline CDR1 MDHEN, CDR2 SYDVKM. There are 16 residues in the CDR3. Trimming pared 1 base from V and 0 bases from J, leaving 10 bases between. The CDR3 nucleotides are TGTGCCAGCAGTTTATTGTCTAGCAGCTCCTACAATGAGCAGTTCTTC. This translates into CASSLLSSSSYNEQFF.

This chain joins TRBV28 and TRBJ1-1, with D uncertain. Trimming shortened V by 3 bases and J by 2 bases, and 28 bases separated the two germline ends. Germline V gene sequence: CDR1 MDHEN, CDR2 SYDVKM. The CDR3 contains 20 residues. The CDR3 protein is CASSFRPNNPLAKANTEAFF. CDR3 coding DNA: TGTGCCAGCAGTTTCCGCCCGAATAATCCCCTCGCTAAGGCTAACACTGAAGCTTTCTTT.

This clonotype was counted many times. This chain joins TRBV19 and TRBJ2-1; 10 bases align to TRBD1. The CDR3 is 15 amino acids. Germline assignment: CDR1 LNHDA and CDR2 SQIVND (reference sequence). V shed 5 bases and J 0 bases; nucleotides not matched to a gene: 1. DNA for the CDR3: TGTGCCAGTAGTCGGACAGGGGGCTCCTACAATGAGCAGTTCTTC. It yields the protein CASSRTGGSYNEQFF.

The V call is TRBV6-6, the J call TRBJ2-2, with a weak D call TRBD2 (5 bases). This CDR3 region has 12 residues. V was shortened by 7 bases and J by 7 bases, with 10 bases between the two germline ends. Germline values: CDR1 MNHNY, CDR2 SVGAGI (reference sequence). The CDR3 protein is CASNSGDGELFF. The CDR3 DNA reads as TGTGCCAGCAACTCCGGGGACGGGGAGCTGTTTTTT.

The sample holds many counts of this clonotype. This chain connects TRBV7-8 to TRBJ1-1; D not resolved. The germline V gene has CDR1 SGHVS and CDR2 FQNEAQ. V lost 4 bases to trimming and J lost 6 bases, with 9 bases between them. This CDR3 is built from 12 residues. CDR3 in DNA: TGTGCCAGCAGCTCACAGATTGCTGAAGCTTTCTTT. It encodes CASSSQIAEAFF.

The V call is TRBV12-3 or TRBV12-4, the J call TRBJ2-3, with 8 bases lining up with TRBD2. The CDR3 runs 13 residues. Trimming removed 5 bases from V and 3 bases from J; junction bases left unmatched: 1. CDR3 DNA: TGTGCCAGCAGTGGACTAGCAACAGATACGCAGTATTTT. Translating gives CASSGLATDTQYF.

The V call is TRBV18, the J call TRBJ2-3; 8 nucleotides line up with TRBD1. The CDR3 consists of 15 residues. The V and J ends lost 0 bases and 4 bases, in that order; junction bases with no gene match: 3. Germline assignment: CDR1 KGHSH and CDR2 LQKENI. This chain's CDR3 is CASSPPDRVADTQYF. The CDR3 DNA reads TGTGCCAGCTCACCACCGGACAGGGTGGCAGATACGCAGTATTTT.

The V gene is TRBV28, the J gene TRBJ2-5; no firm D call. The V gene lost 4 bases and the J gene lost 3 bases, with 6 bases spanning the gap. CDR3 length: 12 residues. From germline, CDR1 is MDHEN and CDR2 SYDVKM. The CDR3 protein is CASSYIEETQYF. CDR3 nucleotides: TGTGCCAGCAGTTATATTGAAGAGACCCAGTACTTC.

This clonotype was seen a handful of times. The CDR3 loop reads CSARDLDALGQPQHF. CDR3 nucleotides: TGCAGTGCTAGAGATCTAGACGCTTTGGGTCAGCCCCAGCATTTT. V is TRBV20-1 and J is TRBJ1-5; D gene uncertain. The V end was cut by 0 bases, the J end by 6 bases, with 15 bases between. The germline V gene encodes CDR1 DFQATT and CDR2 SNEGSKA (reference sequence). The CDR3 contains 15 residues.

This clonotype has ten or more counts. The chain couples TRBV7-9 to TRBJ1-2; tentatively, D is TRBD1 (5 bases). Trimming took 1 base from V and 7 from J, leaving 16 bases between them. CDR3 length equals 15 residues. Germline CDR1 is SEHNR and CDR2 is FQNEAQ (reference sequence). The CDR3 sequence: CASSLGDGNLVGYTF. Here the CDR3 DNA reads TGTGCCAGCAGCTTAGGGGACGGCAACTTGGTTGGCTACACCTTC.

This clonotype came up a few times. The chain recombines TRBV5-4 with TRBJ1-2, with D hard to call. Trimming took off 0 bases at V and 7 bases at J, with 13 bases between the two ends. The length of the CDR3 is 14 residues. CDR1 is SGHNT, CDR2 YYREEE, per germline (reference sequence). Written as DNA, the CDR3 is TGTGCCAGCAGCTTGGAACTGGGAGCAGGTGGCTACACCTTC. The encoded protein is CASSLELGAGGYTF.

V is TRBV9 and J is TRBJ2-2; D ambiguous. The CDR3 length is 13 residues. The germline V and J ends were trimmed by 0 bases and 5 bases, with 5 bases remaining between them. Germline V gives CDR1 SGDLS, CDR2 YYNGEE. Here the CDR3 DNA reads TGTGCCAGCAGCGTAGAGGGTACCGGGGAGCTGTTTTTT. This gives the protein CASSVEGTGELFF.